This passage covers 2 T cell receptor beta chains from one sample sequenced in a study of shared clonotypes between healthy human individuals. Sequenced by immunoSEQ multiplex PCR; TCRdb stores in-frame clones only, minus some. Among some 2,400,000 clones listed, 90% to 96% were seen once. Sequencing used naive CD4+ T cells sorted from blood. Subset: CD45RA+ positively selected. The receptors come from a young man in good health.

V usage is TRBV7-9 and J usage is TRBJ1-2; 7 bases agree with TRBD1. Germline V gives CDR1 SEHNR, CDR2 FQNEAQ (reference sequence). The CDR3 is made up of 15 amino acids. Trimming cost V 5 bases and J 5 bases; bases outside gene matches: 11. CDR3 sequence (DNA): TGTGCCAGCAGCGGGGGTGGACAGGTACCTTATGGCTACACCTTC. Its protein product is CASSGGGQVPYGYTF.

This chain joins TRBV18 and TRBJ2-7; 7 bases are a match to TRBD1. The CDR3 consists of 12 residues. Germline trimming cut 5 bases from V and 7 bases from J; bases unmatched to any gene: 5. CDR1 is KGHSH and CDR2 is LQKENI in the germline V gene. CDR3 DNA: TGTGCCAGCTCAACGTCAGGGGGAGAGCAGTACTTC. This sequence encodes CASSTSGGEQYF.